The 13 T cell receptor beta chains below were found in one sample sequenced in a study of cytomegalovirus exposure and HLA in healthy donors. PCR employed 60 Vbeta and 13 Jbeta primers. This table comes from immunoSEQ multiplex PCR, and its TCRdb copy is limited to in-frame clones, with some not included. The sample includes more than 85,000 clones, 63% seen only once; the top ten take roughly 6.8%. Sequenced sample: PBMCs. The source of these receptors is a woman aged 25-40 years in good health and CMV-seronegative.

The chain recombines TRBV28 with TRBJ1-6; D is perhaps TRBD1 (5 bases). The CDR3 totals 15 residues. The V gene lost 3 bases and the J gene lost 10 bases, with 16 bases spanning the gap. Germline lookup yields CDR1 MDHEN and CDR2 SYDVKM. This chain's CDR3 is CASSFEDQGLSPLHF. In nucleotides, the CDR3 is TGTGCCAGCAGTTTTGAAGACCAGGGTTTATCACCCCTCCACTTT.

This chain uses TRBV28 with TRBJ2-2; 8 bases are shared with TRBD2. This CDR3 region has 15 residues. Germline values: CDR1 MDHEN, CDR2 SYDVKM. V shed 2 bases and J 4 bases; nucleotides not matched to a gene: 3. CDR3 in DNA: TGTGCCAGCAGTTTAGTACTAGCGGCCACCGGGGAGCTGTTTTTT. Translation: CASSLVLAATGELFF.

Points on this clone: Within the sample, other DNA sequences also encode this same CDR3. The chain employs TRBV6-6 and TRBJ1-2; 10 positions agree with TRBD1. The CDR3 has 15 amino acids. Germline V gene sequence: CDR1 MNHNY, CDR2 SVGAGI (reference sequence). Trimming took 0 bases from V and 3 from J; bases not matched to a gene: 1. In DNA form, the CDR3 reads TGTGCCAGCAGTTACTCCGGACAGGGGGACTATGGCTACACCTTC. Translated, it gives CASSYSGQGDYGYTF.

This clone was picked up a small number of times. The gene calls are TRBV5-1 and TRBJ2-1, with TRBD1 matching over 9 bases. The CDR3 runs 17 residues. Germline V gene data show CDR1 as SGHRS and CDR2 as YFSETQ. After removal of 0 bases from V and 3 bases from J, the junction contained 7 bases not matched to a gene. CDR3 DNA sequence: TGCGCCAGCAGCTTGGCCTTGGGGACAGGGAACTACAATGAGCAGTTCTTC. Its protein product is CASSLALGTGNYNEQFF.

The chain combines TRBV6-5 with TRBJ1-1; D is uncertain. The CDR3 has 16 residues. The germline gives CDR1 MNHEY, CDR2 SVGAGI. Trimming cost V 0 bases and J 0 bases, with 11 bases left between them. CDR3 sequence reads: CASSYSILGVNTEAFF. CDR3 coding DNA: TGTGCCAGCAGTTACTCGATTCTGGGAGTGAACACTGAAGCTTTCTTT.

This clone appeared a few times. The chain employs TRBV5-1 and TRBJ2-6, with 7 bases aligning to TRBD2. This CDR3 comprises 19 residues. Losses at the gene ends were 2 bases for V and 0 bases for J; bases not matched to a gene: 11. Germline-derived CDR1 and CDR2 are SGHRS and YFSETQ. Here the CDR3 DNA reads TGCGCCAGCAGCTTTGGAGCGGGGCCTTCGCTCTCTGGGGCCAACGTCCTGACTTTC. As protein: CASSFGAGPSLSGANVLTF.

A single count supports this clone. This sequence joins TRBV7-7 and TRBJ2-1; 11 bases map to TRBD2. The V gene end was trimmed by 5 bases and the J gene end by 8 bases; junction bases not matched to a gene: 8. The CDR3 runs 15 residues. Germline V gene lookup returns CDR1 SSHAT and CDR2 FNYEAQ (reference sequence). The CDR3 DNA sequence: TGTGCCAGCAGCCCCGGGACTAGCGGTCGGGATGAGCAGTTCTTC. This gives the protein CASSPGTSGRDEQFF.

The chain employs TRBV5-6 and TRBJ1-5; 9 bases are a match to TRBD1. V lost 5 bases, J lost 4 bases, and 7 bases stayed unmatched. The CDR3 sequence is 15 residues long. Germline values: CDR1 SGHDT, CDR2 YYEEEE. Here the CDR3 reads CASSLRDRENQPQHF. The CDR3 bases are TGTGCCAGCAGTCTCCGGGACAGGGAAAATCAGCCCCAGCATTTT.

This sequence joins TRBV5-4 and TRBJ1-1; the D is unclear. The CDR3 is 13 residues long. Germline V gives CDR1 SGHNT, CDR2 YYREEE (reference sequence). V dropped 2 bases and J dropped 3 bases, with 8 bases sitting between them. The CDR3 protein is CASSFPGDTEAFF. In DNA form, the CDR3 reads TGTGCCAGCAGCTTTCCGGGTGACACTGAAGCTTTCTTT.

The rearrangement joins TRBV10-3 to TRBJ2-1, with a possible D match to TRBD2 (6 bases). Germline CDR1 reads ENHRY; CDR2 reads SYGVKD. This CDR3 is 10 amino acids long. Trimming took 8 bases from V and 7 from J, leaving 6 bases between them. The CDR3 here is CAIGGNEQFF. The CDR3 coding sequence is TGTGCCATCGGGGGGAATGAGCAGTTCTTC.

This clone was observed a few times. This sequence joins TRBV29-1 and TRBJ2-5; perhaps TRBD1 as D (5 bases). Per the germline V gene, CDR1 is SQVTM and CDR2 is ANQGSEA. CDR3 length equals 13 residues. The V and J ends lost 4 bases and 5 bases respectively, with 14 bases between them. CDR3 DNA sequence: TGCAGCGTTGTTCAGGGTGTAGGGGAGACCCAGTACTTC. Translated: CSVVQGVGETQYF. Variable domain in full (rest from reference TRBV29-1 and TRBJ2-5): SAVISQKPSRDICQRGTSLTIQCQVDSQVTMMFWYRQQPGQSLTLIATANQGSEATYESGFVIDKFPISRPNLTFSTLTVSNMSPEDSSIYLCSVVQGVGETQYFGPGTRLLVL.

The chain joins TRBV4-1 to TRBJ2-5; D is possibly TRBD1 (6 bases). CDR1 is MGHRA, CDR2 YSYEKL, per germline. This CDR3 has 13 residues. V shed 4 bases and J shed 2 bases, with 8 bases lying between them. CDR3 residues: CASSRGQQETQYF. DNA of the CDR3: TGCGCCAGCAGCCGGGGACAACAAGAGACCCAGTACTTC.

The CDR3 loop reads CASSLGTPDQPQHF. The CDR3, as DNA: TGTGCCAGCAGCTTGGGGACACCCGATCAGCCCCAGCATTTT. The chain has TRBV5-5 and TRBJ1-5; perhaps TRBD1 as D (5 bases). Germline V CDR1 and CDR2: SGHKS, YYEKEE (reference sequence). There are 14 residues in the CDR3. Trimming took off 0 bases at V and 5 bases at J, with 9 bases between the two ends.